What follows describes a single T cell receptor beta chain. The table came from immunoSEQ multiplex PCR; TCRdb's copy has only in-frame clones and leaves some out. The sample shows approximately 76,000 clones, about 97% of them seen only once. This specimen belongs to a study of technical replicates of blood from a handful of donors. This CDR3 contains 16 residues. Germline V gene data show CDR1 as SEHNR and CDR2 as FQNEAQ (reference sequence). V was pared by 7 bases and J by 7 bases, with 22 bases between. This clonotype was obtained from a human donor in good health. Sequenced input: T cells isolated from PBMCs. This sequence joins TRBV7-9 and TRBJ1-4; D unclear. The CDR3 is CASNPSSGGLSEKLFF. The CDR3, as DNA: TGTGCCAGCAACCCTTCCTCAGGCGGGCTAAGTGAAAAACTGTTTTTT.